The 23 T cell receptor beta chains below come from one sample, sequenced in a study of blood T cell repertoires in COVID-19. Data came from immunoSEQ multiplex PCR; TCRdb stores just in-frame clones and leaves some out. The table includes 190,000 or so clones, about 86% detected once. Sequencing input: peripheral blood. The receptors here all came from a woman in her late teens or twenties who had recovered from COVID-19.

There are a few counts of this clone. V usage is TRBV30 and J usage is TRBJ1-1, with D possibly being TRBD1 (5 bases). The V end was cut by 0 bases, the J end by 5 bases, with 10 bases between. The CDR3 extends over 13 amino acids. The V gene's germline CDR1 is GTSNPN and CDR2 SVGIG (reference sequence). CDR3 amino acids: CAWSVQRGTEAFF. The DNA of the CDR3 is TGTGCCTGGAGTGTACAACGGGGGACTGAAGCTTTCTTT.

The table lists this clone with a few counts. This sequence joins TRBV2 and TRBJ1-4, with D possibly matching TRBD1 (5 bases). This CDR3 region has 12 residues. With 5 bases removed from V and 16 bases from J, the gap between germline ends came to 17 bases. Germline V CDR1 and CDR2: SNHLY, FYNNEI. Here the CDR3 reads CASSHLSGGAFF. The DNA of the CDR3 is TGTGCCAGCAGTCACCTTTCGGGGGGAGCGTTTTTT.

The CDR3 spells CSVKQGNTGELFF. The CDR3 nucleotides read TGCAGCGTTAAACAGGGGAACACCGGGGAGCTGTTTTTT. The chain is built from TRBV29-1 and TRBJ2-2, with D perhaps matching TRBD1 (6 bases). The ends were cut back, 5 bases at V and 1 base at J, with 8 bases in the middle. The germline gives CDR1 SQVTM, CDR2 ANQGSEA. This CDR3 spans 13 amino acids.

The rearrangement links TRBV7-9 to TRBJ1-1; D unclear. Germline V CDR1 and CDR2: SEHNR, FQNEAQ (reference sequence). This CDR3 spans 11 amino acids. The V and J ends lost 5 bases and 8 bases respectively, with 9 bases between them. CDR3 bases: TGTGCCAGCAGCCACAGACGGGAAGCTTTCTTT. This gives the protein CASSHRREAFF.

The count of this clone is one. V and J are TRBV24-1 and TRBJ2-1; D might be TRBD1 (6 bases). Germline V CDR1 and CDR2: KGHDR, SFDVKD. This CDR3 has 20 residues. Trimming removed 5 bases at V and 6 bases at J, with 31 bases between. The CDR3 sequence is CATSGPRDKGGLESRNEQFF. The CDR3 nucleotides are TGTGCCACCAGTGGACCCCGGGACAAAGGGGGTCTAGAGAGTCGCAATGAGCAGTTCTTC.

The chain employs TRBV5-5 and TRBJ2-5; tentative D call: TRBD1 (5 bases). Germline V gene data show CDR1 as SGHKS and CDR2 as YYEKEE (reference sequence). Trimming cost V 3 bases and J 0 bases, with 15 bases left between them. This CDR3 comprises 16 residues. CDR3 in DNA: TGTGCCAGCAGCTCAGGGAATGCAAAGTACCAAGAGACCCAGTACTTC. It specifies CASSSGNAKYQETQYF.

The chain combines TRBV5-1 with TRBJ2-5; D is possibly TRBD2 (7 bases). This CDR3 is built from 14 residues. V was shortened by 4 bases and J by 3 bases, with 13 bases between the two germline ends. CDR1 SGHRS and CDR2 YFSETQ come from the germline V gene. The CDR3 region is CASSSGGAEETQYF. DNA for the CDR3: TGCGCCAGCAGCAGTGGGGGGGCCGAAGAGACCCAGTACTTC. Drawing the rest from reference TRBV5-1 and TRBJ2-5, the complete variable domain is KAGVTQTPRYLIKTRGQQVTLSCSPISGHRSVSWYQQTPGQGLQFLFEYFSETQRNKGNFPGRFSGRQFSNSRSEMNVSTLELGDSALYLCASSSGGAEETQYFGPGTRLLVL.

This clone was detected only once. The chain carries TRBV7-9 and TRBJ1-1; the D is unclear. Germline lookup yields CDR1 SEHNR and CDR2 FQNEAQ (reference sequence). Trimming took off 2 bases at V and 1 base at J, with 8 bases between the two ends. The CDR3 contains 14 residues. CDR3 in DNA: TGTGCCAGCAGCTTACGACTCACGAACACTGAAGCTTTCTTT. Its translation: CASSLRLTNTEAFF.

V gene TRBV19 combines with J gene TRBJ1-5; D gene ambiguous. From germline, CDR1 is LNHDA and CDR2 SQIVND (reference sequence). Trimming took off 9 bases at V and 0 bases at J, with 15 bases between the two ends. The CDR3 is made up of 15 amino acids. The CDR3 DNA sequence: TGTGCCAGCGATGGGCAAGGCCGTAGCAATCAGCCCCAGCATTTT. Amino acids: CASDGQGRSNQPQHF.

The CDR3 region has the DNA TGTGCCAGTGGGAGGAATCCAGATACGCAGTATTTT. Translating gives CASGRNPDTQYF. This sequence joins TRBV19 and TRBJ2-3; D is perhaps TRBD2 (6 bases). V lost 8 bases, J lost 4 bases, and 10 bases lay in between. Germline values: CDR1 LNHDA, CDR2 SQIVND (reference sequence). This CDR3 has 12 residues.

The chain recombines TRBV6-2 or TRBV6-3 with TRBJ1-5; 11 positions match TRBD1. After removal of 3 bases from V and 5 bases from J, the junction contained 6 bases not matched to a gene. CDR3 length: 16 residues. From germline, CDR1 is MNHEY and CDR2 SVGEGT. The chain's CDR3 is CASSYSGQGADQPQHF. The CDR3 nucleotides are TGTGCCAGCAGTTATTCAGGACAGGGGGCGGATCAGCCCCAGCATTTT.

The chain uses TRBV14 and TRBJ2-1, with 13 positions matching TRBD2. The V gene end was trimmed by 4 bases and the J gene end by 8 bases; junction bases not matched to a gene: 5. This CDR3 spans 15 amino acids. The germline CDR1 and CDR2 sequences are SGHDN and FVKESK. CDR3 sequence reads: CASSPGTSGAHEQFF. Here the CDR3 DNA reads TGTGCCAGCAGCCCCGGGACTAGCGGGGCGCATGAGCAGTTCTTC.

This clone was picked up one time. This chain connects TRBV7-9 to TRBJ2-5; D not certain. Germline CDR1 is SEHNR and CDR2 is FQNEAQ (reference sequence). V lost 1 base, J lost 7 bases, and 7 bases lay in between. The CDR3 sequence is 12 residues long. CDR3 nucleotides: TGTGCCAGCAGCTTAGACTTCTGGACCCAGTACTTC. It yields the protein CASSLDFWTQYF.

This CDR3 is CSVGGDSEAFF. CDR3 nucleotides: TGCAGCGTTGGAGGAGACTCTGAAGCTTTCTTT. The chain carries TRBV29-1 and TRBJ1-1; D not certain. V lost 4 bases to trimming and J lost 6 bases, with 9 bases between them. CDR1 and CDR2 (germline): SQVTM, ANQGSEA. The CDR3 extends over 11 amino acids.

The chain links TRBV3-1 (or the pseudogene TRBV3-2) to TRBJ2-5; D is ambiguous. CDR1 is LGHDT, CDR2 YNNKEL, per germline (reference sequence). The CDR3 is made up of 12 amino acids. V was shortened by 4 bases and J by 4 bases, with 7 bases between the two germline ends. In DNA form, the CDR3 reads TGTGCCAGCAGCCTAATGGCAGAGACCCAGTACTTC. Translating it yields CASSLMAETQYF.

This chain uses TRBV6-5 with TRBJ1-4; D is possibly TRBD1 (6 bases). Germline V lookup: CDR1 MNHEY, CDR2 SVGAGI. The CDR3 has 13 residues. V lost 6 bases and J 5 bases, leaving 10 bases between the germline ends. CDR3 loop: CASRQGFNEKLFF. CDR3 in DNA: TGTGCCAGCAGACAGGGATTCAATGAAAAACTGTTTTTT.

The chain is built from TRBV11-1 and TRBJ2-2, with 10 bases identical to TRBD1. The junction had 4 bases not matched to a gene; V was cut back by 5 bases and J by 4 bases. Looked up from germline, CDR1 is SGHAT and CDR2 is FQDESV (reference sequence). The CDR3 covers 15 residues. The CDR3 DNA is TGTGCCAGCAGCCTAGGGGACAGGGGCACCGGGGAGCTGTTTTTT. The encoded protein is CASSLGDRGTGELFF.

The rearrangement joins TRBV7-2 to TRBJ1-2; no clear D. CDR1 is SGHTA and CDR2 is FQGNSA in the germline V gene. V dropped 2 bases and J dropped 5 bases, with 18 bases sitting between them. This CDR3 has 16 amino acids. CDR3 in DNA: TGTGCCAGCAGCTTAATATTACAGCCGAGTCATTATGGCTACACCTTC. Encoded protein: CASSLILQPSHYGYTF.

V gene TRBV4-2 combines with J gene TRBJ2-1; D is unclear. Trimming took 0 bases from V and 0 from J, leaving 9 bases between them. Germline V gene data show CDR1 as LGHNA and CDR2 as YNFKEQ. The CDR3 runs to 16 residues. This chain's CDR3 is CASSQDWRGSYNEQFF. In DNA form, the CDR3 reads TGTGCCAGCAGCCAAGATTGGCGAGGCTCCTACAATGAGCAGTTCTTC.

The CDR3 sequence: CASSDSVNRGADTQYF. The CDR3 nucleotides are TGTGCCAGCAGTGACTCGGTCAACCGGGGGGCAGATACGCAGTATTTT. The V and J genes are TRBV6-4 and TRBJ2-3, with 7 positions matching TRBD2. Germline trimming cut 0 bases from V and 4 bases from J; bases unmatched to any gene: 7. The CDR3 consists of 16 residues. Germline V CDR1 and CDR2: MRHNA, SNTAGT.

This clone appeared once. This chain's CDR3 is CASTPNGVGTGELFF. The CDR3 nucleotides are TGTGCCAGCACCCCGAACGGGGTAGGAACCGGGGAGCTGTTTTTT. The chain links TRBV2 to TRBJ2-2; D is perhaps TRBD2 (5 bases). The length of the CDR3 is 15 residues. V lost 7 bases to trimming and J lost 5 bases, with 17 bases between them. Germline V gene lookup returns CDR1 SNHLY and CDR2 FYNNEI.

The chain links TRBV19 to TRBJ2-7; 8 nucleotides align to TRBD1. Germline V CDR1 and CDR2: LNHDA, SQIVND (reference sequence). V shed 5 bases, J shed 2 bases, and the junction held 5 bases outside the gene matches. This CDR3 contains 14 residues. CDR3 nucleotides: TGTGCCAGTAGTCCCCGGACAGGGCCCTACGAGCAGTACGTC. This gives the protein CASSPRTGPYEQYV.

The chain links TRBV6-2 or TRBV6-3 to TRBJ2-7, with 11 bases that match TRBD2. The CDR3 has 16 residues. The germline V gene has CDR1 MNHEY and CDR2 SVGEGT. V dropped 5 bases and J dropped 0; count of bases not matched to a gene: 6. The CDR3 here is CASSVTSGISSYEQYV. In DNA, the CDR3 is TGTGCCAGCAGTGTGACTAGCGGGATTAGCTCCTACGAGCAGTACGTC.